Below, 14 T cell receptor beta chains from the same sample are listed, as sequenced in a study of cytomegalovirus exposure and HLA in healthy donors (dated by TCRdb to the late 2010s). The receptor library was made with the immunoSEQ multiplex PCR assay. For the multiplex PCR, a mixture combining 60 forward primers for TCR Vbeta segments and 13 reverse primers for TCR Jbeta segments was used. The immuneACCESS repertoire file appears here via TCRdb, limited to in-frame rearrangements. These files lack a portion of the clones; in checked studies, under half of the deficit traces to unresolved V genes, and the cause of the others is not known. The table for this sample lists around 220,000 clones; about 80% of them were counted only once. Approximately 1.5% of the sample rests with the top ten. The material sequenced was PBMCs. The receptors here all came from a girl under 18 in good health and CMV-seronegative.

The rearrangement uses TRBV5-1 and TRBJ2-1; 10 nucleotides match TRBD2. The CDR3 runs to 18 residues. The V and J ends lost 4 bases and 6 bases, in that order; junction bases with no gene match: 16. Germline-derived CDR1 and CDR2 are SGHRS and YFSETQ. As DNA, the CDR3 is TGCGCCAGCAGCCCGTCCCCCGCTCTAGCGGGAGCCAGCAATGAGCAGTTCTTC. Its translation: CASSPSPALAGASNEQFF.

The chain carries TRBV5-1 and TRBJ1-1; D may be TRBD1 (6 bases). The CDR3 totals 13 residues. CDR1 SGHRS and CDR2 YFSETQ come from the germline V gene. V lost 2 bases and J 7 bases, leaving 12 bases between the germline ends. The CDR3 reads CASSFTGSGEAFF. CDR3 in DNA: TGCGCCAGCAGCTTTACAGGGTCTGGTGAAGCTTTCTTT. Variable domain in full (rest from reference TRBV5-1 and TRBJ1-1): KAGVTQTPRYLIKTRGQQVTLSCSPISGHRSVSWYQQTPGQGLQFLFEYFSETQRNKGNFPGRFSGRQFSNSRSEMNVSTLELGDSALYLCASSFTGSGEAFFGQGTRLTVV.

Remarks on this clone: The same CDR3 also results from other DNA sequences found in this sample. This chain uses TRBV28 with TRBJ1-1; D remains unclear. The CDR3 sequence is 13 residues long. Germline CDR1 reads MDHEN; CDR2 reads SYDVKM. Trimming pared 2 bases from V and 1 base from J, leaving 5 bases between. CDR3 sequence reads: CASSLGRNTEAFF. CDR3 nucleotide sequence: TGTGCCAGCAGTTTAGGCAGGAACACTGAAGCTTTCTTT. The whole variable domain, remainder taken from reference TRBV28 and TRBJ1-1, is DVKVTQSSRYLVKRTGEKVFLECVQDMDHENMFWYRQDPGLGLRLIYFSYDVKMKEKGDIPEGYSVSREKKERFSLILESASTNQTSMYLCASSLGRNTEAFFGQGTRLTVV.

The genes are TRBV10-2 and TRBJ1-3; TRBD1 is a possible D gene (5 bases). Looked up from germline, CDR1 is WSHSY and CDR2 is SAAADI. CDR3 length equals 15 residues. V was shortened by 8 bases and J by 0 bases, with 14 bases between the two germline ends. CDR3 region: CASGGGTSSGNTIYF. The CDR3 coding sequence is TGCGCCAGCGGCGGCGGGACCAGCTCTGGAAACACCATATATTTT.

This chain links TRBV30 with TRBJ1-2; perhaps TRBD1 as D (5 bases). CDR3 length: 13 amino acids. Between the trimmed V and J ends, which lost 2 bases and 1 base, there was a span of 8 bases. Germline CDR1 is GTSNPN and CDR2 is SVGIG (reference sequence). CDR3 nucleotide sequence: TGTGCCTGGAGTTGGCAGGGTAACTATGGCTACACCTTC. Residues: CAWSWQGNYGYTF.

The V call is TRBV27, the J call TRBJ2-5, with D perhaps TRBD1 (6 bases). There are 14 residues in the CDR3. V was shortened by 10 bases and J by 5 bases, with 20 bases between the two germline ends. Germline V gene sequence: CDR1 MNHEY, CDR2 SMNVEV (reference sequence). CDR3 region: CATSSRGSGETQYF. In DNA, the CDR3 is TGTGCCACCTCGTCGAGGGGGAGTGGCGAGACCCAGTACTTC.

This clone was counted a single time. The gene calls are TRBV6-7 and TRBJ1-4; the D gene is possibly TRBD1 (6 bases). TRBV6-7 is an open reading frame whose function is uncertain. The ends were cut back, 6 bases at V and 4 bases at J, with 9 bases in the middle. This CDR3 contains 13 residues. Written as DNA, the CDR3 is TGTGCCAGCAGGGGGGCCCGTAATGAAAAACTGTTTTTT. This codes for CASRGARNEKLFF.

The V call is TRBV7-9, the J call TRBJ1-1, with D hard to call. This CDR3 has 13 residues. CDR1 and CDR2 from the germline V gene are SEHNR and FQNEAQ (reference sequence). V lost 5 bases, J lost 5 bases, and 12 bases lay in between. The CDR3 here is CASSPPLGTEAFF. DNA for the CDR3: TGTGCCAGCAGCCCCCCCCTAGGTACTGAAGCTTTCTTT.

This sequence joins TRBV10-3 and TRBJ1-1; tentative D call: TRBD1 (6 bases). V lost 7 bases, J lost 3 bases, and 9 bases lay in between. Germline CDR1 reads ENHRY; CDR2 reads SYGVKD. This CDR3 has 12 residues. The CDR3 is CAIKGVYTEAFF. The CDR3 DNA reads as TGTGCCATCAAGGGGGTGTACACTGAAGCTTTCTTT.

The chain's CDR3 is CASSMQKTEAFF. CDR3 in DNA: TGTGCCAGTAGTATGCAGAAAACTGAAGCTTTCTTT. The chain combines TRBV19 with TRBJ1-1; no firm D call. With 3 bases removed from V and 5 bases from J, the gap between germline ends came to 7 bases. CDR1 and CDR2 from the germline V gene are LNHDA and SQIVND (reference sequence). The CDR3 extends over 12 amino acids.

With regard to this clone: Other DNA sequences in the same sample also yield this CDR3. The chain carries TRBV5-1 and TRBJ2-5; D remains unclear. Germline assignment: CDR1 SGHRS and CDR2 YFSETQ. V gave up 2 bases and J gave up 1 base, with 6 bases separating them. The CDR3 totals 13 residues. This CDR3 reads CASSFTGQETQYF. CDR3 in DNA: TGCGCCAGCAGCTTCACGGGCCAAGAGACCCAGTACTTC.

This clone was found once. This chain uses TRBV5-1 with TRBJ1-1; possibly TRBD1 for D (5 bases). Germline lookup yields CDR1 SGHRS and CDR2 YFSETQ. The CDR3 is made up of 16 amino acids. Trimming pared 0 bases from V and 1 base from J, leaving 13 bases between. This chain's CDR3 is CASSLAGGPQNTEAFF. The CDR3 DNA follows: TGCGCCAGCAGCTTGGCCGGGGGACCACAGAACACTGAAGCTTTCTTT.

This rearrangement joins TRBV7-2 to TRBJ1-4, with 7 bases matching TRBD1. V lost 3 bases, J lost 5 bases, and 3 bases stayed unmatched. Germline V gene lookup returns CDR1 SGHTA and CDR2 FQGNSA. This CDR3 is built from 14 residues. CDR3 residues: CASSFAGGNEKLFF. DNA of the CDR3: TGTGCCAGCAGCTTCGCAGGGGGAAATGAAAAACTGTTTTTT.

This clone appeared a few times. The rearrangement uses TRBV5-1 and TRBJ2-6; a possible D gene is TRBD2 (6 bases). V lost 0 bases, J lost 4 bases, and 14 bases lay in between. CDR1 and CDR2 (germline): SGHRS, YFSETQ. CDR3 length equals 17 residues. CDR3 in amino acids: CASSLGGIAAGANVLTF. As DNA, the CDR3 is TGCGCCAGCAGCTTGGGGGGCATAGCGGCGGGGGCCAACGTCCTGACTTTC.